The 32 T cell receptor beta chains in this list originate from one sample, sequenced in a study of blood T cell repertoires in COVID-19. Profiling relied on immunoSEQ multiplex PCR, and the TCRdb table lists in-frame clones only, not all of them. There are around 620,000 clones in the sample; 85% to 90% occur only once, and roughly 0.25% lies in the top ten. Sequencing input: peripheral blood. These receptors were obtained from a woman younger than 35 with acute or convalescent COVID-19.

This clone is a singleton in its sample. This chain uses TRBV6-4 with TRBJ1-1; no firm D call. The V gene's germline CDR1 is MRHNA and CDR2 SNTAGT. V lost 2 bases and J 5 bases, leaving 18 bases between the germline ends. The CDR3 is 16 amino acids. The CDR3 region is CASSDPRGSGRTEAFF. For the CDR3, the DNA is TGTGCCAGCAGTGACCCGCGAGGTTCGGGGAGGACTGAAGCTTTCTTT.

V is TRBV5-6 and J is TRBJ2-7, with a tentative D call TRBD1 (5 bases). V was cut by 0 bases and J by 3 bases, with 7 bases left in between. Germline V gives CDR1 SGHDT, CDR2 YYEEEE. The CDR3 covers 13 residues. The CDR3 DNA sequence: TGTGCCAGCAGCTTGGGGACAATCTACGAGCAGTACTTC. Protein: CASSLGTIYEQYF.

The chain combines TRBV10-2 with TRBJ1-5; 9 bases fit TRBD1. Trimming cost V 4 bases and J 4 bases; bases outside gene matches: 5. The CDR3 length is 15 residues. The germline V gene has CDR1 WSHSY and CDR2 SAAADI. CDR3 loop: CASSGRQGGNQPQHF. The CDR3 nucleotides read TGCGCCAGCAGTGGGCGACAGGGGGGTAATCAGCCCCAGCATTTT.

The CDR3 DNA sequence: TGTGCCAGCAGCCGTGGACAGGGGACCATATATTTT. Residues: CASSRGQGTIYF. The rearrangement links TRBV6-5 to TRBJ1-3; 9 bases line up with TRBD1. Germline trimming cut 6 bases from V and 10 bases from J; bases unmatched to any gene: 4. This CDR3 is built from 12 residues. Looked up from germline, CDR1 is MNHEY and CDR2 is SVGAGI.

The CDR3 nucleotides are TGTGCCAGCAGTGTGCCGGGACTAGTATCGGAGCAGTACTTC. It is translated as CASSVPGLVSEQYF. The gene calls are TRBV25-1 and TRBJ2-7, with 8 bases that match TRBD2. Germline CDR1 MGHDK, CDR2 SYGVNS. J gave up 7 bases and V 4 bases, and 9 bases lay outside the gene matches. CDR3 size: 14 residues.

This clone occurred once. The chain is built from TRBV6-1 and TRBJ2-7, with TRBD2 matching 10 bases. The CDR3 runs 16 residues. Germline V gene lookup returns CDR1 MNHNS and CDR2 SASEGT. The V and J ends lost 3 bases and 5 bases, in that order; junction bases with no gene match: 10. The CDR3: CASSEIAGGGTHEQYF. CDR3 in DNA: TGTGCCAGCAGTGAGATAGCGGGGGGAGGAACCCACGAGCAGTACTTC.

The chain joins TRBV20-1 to TRBJ1-1; possibly TRBD1 for D (6 bases). CDR1 is DFQATT, CDR2 SNEGSKA, per germline (reference sequence). With 3 bases removed from V and 8 bases from J, the gap between germline ends came to 13 bases. The CDR3 extends over 12 amino acids. DNA for the CDR3: TGCAGTGCTAGTTTAACAGGGTGGGAAGCTTTCTTT. Its protein is CSASLTGWEAFF.

The genes are TRBV24-1 and TRBJ1-1; D unclear. This CDR3 contains 14 residues. Germline CDR1 KGHDR, CDR2 SFDVKD. V lost 9 bases to trimming and J lost 1 base, with 14 bases between them. CDR3 sequence: CATRRGEGNTEAFF. CDR3 nucleotide sequence: TGTGCCACCCGACGTGGGGAGGGGAACACTGAAGCTTTCTTT.

J is TRBJ1-1 and V is TRBV14; 9 bases match TRBD1. V lost 5 bases and J lost 3; bases outside the gene matches: 13. The CDR3 spans 17 residues. CDR1 and CDR2 from the germline V gene are SGHDN and FVKESK. CDR3 sequence: CASSYIRPGQGYTEAFF. CDR3 bases: TGTGCCAGCAGCTATATTCGACCGGGACAGGGCTACACTGAAGCTTTCTTT.

The chain carries TRBV5-1 and TRBJ2-1, with 8 bases fitting TRBD1. The CDR3 extends over 17 amino acids. From germline, CDR1 is SGHRS and CDR2 YFSETQ. Trimming cost V 2 bases and J 7 bases; bases outside gene matches: 14. The CDR3 sequence: CASSLPGGLGAVNEQFF. The DNA for the CDR3 is TGCGCCAGCAGCTTACCAGGGGGCCTCGGAGCGGTGAATGAGCAGTTCTTC.

In its sample, this clone was seen a few times. This rearrangement joins TRBV18 to TRBJ1-3, with D unclear. Germline V gives CDR1 KGHSH, CDR2 LQKENI. Trimming shortened V by 8 bases and J by 0 bases, and 23 bases separated the two germline ends. The CDR3 runs to 18 residues. The chain's CDR3 is CASTLEATTIPSGNTIYF. The CDR3 DNA follows: TGTGCCAGCACGCTCGAGGCCACCACGATCCCCTCTGGAAACACCATATATTTT.

This chain joins TRBV29-1 and TRBJ1-3, with D perhaps matching TRBD1 (5 bases). The germline CDR1 and CDR2 sequences are SQVTM and ANQGSEA. CDR3 length: 15 amino acids. Deletions cut 6 bases from V and 0 bases from J, with 15 bases between. The chain's CDR3 is CSVLTRELSGNTIYF. The CDR3 DNA follows: TGCAGCGTACTAACCAGGGAACTCTCTGGAAACACCATATATTTT.

The table lists this clone with a few counts. The chain recombines TRBV29-1 with TRBJ1-1; D remains ambiguous. The CDR3 spans 12 residues. V lost 5 bases and J lost 0, with 7 bases in between. Germline CDR1 and CDR2: SQVTM and ANQGSEA. The CDR3 protein is CSVWALNTEAFF. CDR3 nucleotides: TGCAGCGTTTGGGCCCTGAACACTGAAGCTTTCTTT.

The CDR3 here is CASRAGGSVNTEAFF. The CDR3 DNA sequence: TGTGCCAGCAGAGCAGGGGGTTCGGTGAACACTGAAGCTTTCTTT. The gene calls are TRBV9 and TRBJ1-1, with 7 bases matching TRBD1. Germline V gene sequence: CDR1 SGDLS, CDR2 YYNGEE. After removal of 5 bases from V and 0 bases from J, the junction contained 7 bases not matched to a gene. The CDR3 runs 15 residues.

The chain is built from TRBV7-9 and TRBJ2-1; no reliable D call. The germline V gene encodes CDR1 SEHNR and CDR2 FQNEAQ (reference sequence). Between the trimmed V and J ends, which lost 1 base and 9 bases, there was a span of 7 bases. The length of the CDR3 is 12 residues. The CDR3 nucleotides are TGTGCCAGCAGCTTAGTTTGGCTTGAGCAGTTCTTC. This codes for CASSLVWLEQFF.

V gene TRBV15 combines with J gene TRBJ2-7; D perhaps matches TRBD2 (6 bases). CDR1 and CDR2 (germline): LNHNV, YYDKDF (reference sequence). Deletions cut 0 bases from V and 4 bases from J, with 7 bases between. This CDR3 region has 13 residues. Written as DNA, the CDR3 is TGTGCCACCAGCAGAGATGGGGGGTACGAGCAGTACTTC. This translates into CATSRDGGYEQYF.

For the CDR3, the DNA is TGTGCCAGTAGTACGGACAGGGGTTCCTACAATGAGCAGTTCTTC. Translation: CASSTDRGSYNEQFF. The V gene is TRBV19, the J gene TRBJ2-1; 9 positions match TRBD1. Looked up from germline, CDR1 is LNHDA and CDR2 is SQIVND (reference sequence). The CDR3 is 15 amino acids. V was clipped by 4 bases and J by 1 base; unmatched bases: 2.

CDR3 amino acids: CASSLMVTLNTGELFF. The CDR3 DNA sequence: TGTGCCAGCAGCTTAATGGTGACTCTAAACACCGGGGAGCTGTTTTTT. The rearrangement links TRBV7-8 to TRBJ2-2; D is ambiguous. Trimming stripped 2 bases from V and 2 bases from J, with 12 bases between. The CDR3 covers 16 residues. Germline V gives CDR1 SGHVS, CDR2 FQNEAQ.

The chain carries TRBV11-3 and TRBJ1-1; D not certain. Germline V gives CDR1 SGHNT, CDR2 YENEEA. V was clipped by 5 bases and J by 4 bases, with 14 bases between them. The CDR3 loop spans 14 amino acids. This chain's CDR3 is CASSDTQASTEAFF. CDR3 sequence (DNA): TGTGCCAGCAGCGACACCCAGGCGAGCACTGAAGCTTTCTTT.

The rearrangement uses TRBV18 and TRBJ2-3; D ambiguous. CDR1 is KGHSH and CDR2 is LQKENI in the germline V gene. V lost 0 bases and J lost 5, with 12 bases in between. The CDR3 runs 15 residues. The CDR3 loop is CASSPPETIRDTQYF. CDR3 DNA sequence: TGTGCCAGCTCACCACCCGAAACTATCCGAGATACGCAGTATTTT.

Worth noting for this clone: Other DNA sequences of this sample code for an identical CDR3. The rearrangement joins TRBV12-3 or TRBV12-4 to TRBJ1-1, with TRBD1 matching over 10 bases. CDR3 size: 13 residues. The trim removed 6 bases at V and 6 bases at J, leaving 4 bases unmatched. CDR3 DNA sequence: TGTGCCAGCAGCCTCGGACAGGGGGCTGAAGCTTTCTTT. Residues: CASSLGQGAEAFF.

The V call is TRBV9, the J call TRBJ2-2, with TRBD2 identical over 11 bases. Germline CDR1 is SGDLS and CDR2 is YYNGEE. This CDR3 is built from 15 residues. V trimming: 2 bases; J trimming: 7 bases; junction bases outside the gene matches: 4. The CDR3 sequence: CASSVSGGAFGELFF. CDR3 in DNA: TGTGCCAGCAGCGTTAGCGGGGGGGCCTTCGGGGAGCTGTTTTTT.

V usage is TRBV2 and J usage is TRBJ2-2, with a weak D call TRBD2 (5 bases). Trimming pared 2 bases from V and 7 bases from J, leaving 8 bases between. This CDR3 spans 13 amino acids. Germline V gene lookup returns CDR1 SNHLY and CDR2 FYNNEI. DNA of the CDR3: TGTGCCAGCAGTGAATCGCGGGTCGGGGAGCTGTTTTTT. This gives the protein CASSESRVGELFF.

Only one count was recorded for this clone. The CDR3 DNA reads TGTGCCAGTAGGTCCCGGGAAGCTTTCTTT. This encodes CASRSREAFF. The V gene is TRBV19, the J gene TRBJ1-1; D not certain. This CDR3 spans 10 amino acids. V gave up 6 bases and J gave up 8 bases, with 7 bases separating them. CDR1 and CDR2 from the germline V gene are LNHDA and SQIVND (reference sequence).

The V and J genes are TRBV30 and TRBJ1-4; D is undetermined. Trimming removed 8 bases from V and 1 base from J, with 11 bases in between. The CDR3 length is 13 residues. CDR1 is GTSNPN and CDR2 is SVGIG in the germline V gene (reference sequence). The CDR3 here is CAARGRTNEKLFF. The CDR3 DNA reads as TGTGCCGCCAGAGGGAGAACTAATGAAAAACTGTTTTTT.

The chain recombines TRBV7-9 with TRBJ1-3; 10 bases fit TRBD1. V shed 5 bases, J shed 1 base, and the junction held 14 bases outside the gene matches. This CDR3 region has 19 residues. Per germline, CDR1 SEHNR and CDR2 FQNEAQ (reference sequence). This CDR3 is CASSGGDRGFFLSGNTIYF. The CDR3 nucleotides are TGTGCCAGCAGCGGAGGGGACAGGGGCTTCTTTTTGTCTGGAAACACCATATATTTT.

The rearrangement uses TRBV7-2 and TRBJ1-3; the D gene is possibly TRBD1 (6 bases). The germline V gene has CDR1 SGHTA and CDR2 FQGNSA. Trimming took off 3 bases at V and 4 bases at J, with 13 bases between the two ends. The length of the CDR3 is 15 residues. CDR3 sequence (DNA): TGTGCCAGCAGCTTCGCGGGGGCAAACGGAAACACCATATATTTT. Translation gives CASSFAGANGNTIYF.

In regard to this clone: This same CDR3 is encoded by further DNA sequences in the sample. The rearrangement uses TRBV3-1 (or the pseudogene TRBV3-2) and TRBJ1-1, with unresolved D. The CDR3 spans 12 residues. V was trimmed by 4 bases and J by 1 base, leaving 4 bases between them. Germline V gene lookup returns CDR1 LGHDT and CDR2 YNNKEL (reference sequence). DNA of the CDR3: TGTGCCAGCAGCCTTAGGAACACTGAAGCTTTCTTT. It is translated as CASSLRNTEAFF.

This chain joins TRBV6-1 and TRBJ2-5, with TRBD2 as a possible D gene (7 bases). The V end lost 3 bases, the J end lost 2 bases, and 13 bases lay between the germline ends. The CDR3 is made up of 15 amino acids. Per the germline V gene, CDR1 is MNHNS and CDR2 is SASEGT. The CDR3 sequence: CASSEWGGHQETQYF. CDR3 sequence (DNA): TGTGCCAGCAGTGAGTGGGGGGGACATCAAGAGACCCAGTACTTC.

The count of this clone is one. V and J are TRBV11-2 and TRBJ2-1; TRBD2 agrees at 7 bases. Trimming took 5 bases from V and 0 from J; bases not matched to a gene: 7. The CDR3 covers 16 residues. Germline CDR1 is SGHAT and CDR2 is FQNNGV. The CDR3 nucleotides are TGTGCCAGCAGCCCATACCGGGAGGTCTCCTACAATGAGCAGTTCTTC. Translated, it gives CASSPYREVSYNEQFF.

CDR3 protein: CASSYRPGQGAVKLFF. The CDR3 DNA follows: TGTGCCAGCAGTTACCGGCCGGGACAGGGGGCGGTAAAACTGTTTTTT. The chain links TRBV6-5 to TRBJ1-4; 12 bases agree with TRBD1. Germline trimming cut 2 bases from V and 10 bases from J; bases unmatched to any gene: 8. Germline CDR1 reads MNHEY; CDR2 reads SVGAGI. This CDR3 region has 16 residues.

This sequence joins TRBV12-5 and TRBJ2-1; 11 bases fit TRBD2. Per germline, CDR1 LGHNT and CDR2 FRNRAP. This CDR3 comprises 15 residues. V shed 6 bases, J shed 3 bases, and the junction held 4 bases outside the gene matches. This CDR3 is CASGYGTSGYNEQFF. The CDR3 DNA sequence: TGTGCTAGTGGCTACGGGACTAGCGGCTACAATGAGCAGTTCTTC.